This T cell receptor (beta chain) is drawn from a study of cytomegalovirus exposure and HLA in healthy donors. Although they were nominally healthy when sampled, donors likely had unrecorded immune exposures. 13 Jbeta primers and 60 Vbeta primers were used for the PCR. Here immunoSEQ multiplex PCR was the method, and the copy in TCRdb shows in-frame clones only, minus some. The table shows around 200,000 clones, with roughly 84% occurring only once. In this sample, this clone turned up a few times. Its antigen is currently unknown. The CDR3 spans 16 residues. V lost 7 bases, J lost 4 bases, and 10 bases stayed unmatched. Germline V gene lookup returns CDR1 WSHSY and CDR2 SAAADI. Whole-study findings and limits: In a later analysis, TCR beta V- and J-gene trimming was associated with a missense DCLRE1C variant. TCR beta chains numbering more than 150 were designated cytomegalovirus-associated.

Sequencing was done on a sample of PBMCs. V gene TRBV10-2 combines with J gene TRBJ2-2, with 9 nucleotides matching TRBD2. The TCR sequence derives from a man aged 45-65 years in good health and CMV-seronegative. CDR3: CASTKGVTSGTGELFF. In nucleotides, the CDR3 is TGCGCCAGCACCAAGGGGGTGACTAGCGGCACCGGGGAGCTGTTTTTT.